The clone carrying this T cell receptor (gamma chain) is a singleton in its sample. TCRdb applied CATT to the RT-PCR reads for clone calling. Altogether more than 1,500 gamma-chain clones are present, about 18% being singletons, with the ten largest covering approximately 7.2%. CDR1 is EGSTGY and CDR2 is YDSYTSSV in the germline V gene. The CDR3 spans 11 residues. After removal of 8 bases from V and 10 bases from J, the junction contained 11 bases not matched to a gene. The sample belongs to a study of gamma-delta T cells after stem cell transplantation. The sequence derives from a human donor. It is not recorded whose cells these are; they may come from a transplant donor. The chain is built from TRGV4 and TRGJ1 or TRGJ2. The sequenced sample was gamma-delta T cells. The CDR3 spells CATFDRDKKLF. The CDR3 DNA sequence: TGTGCCACCTTTGATCGTGACAAGAAACTCTTT.